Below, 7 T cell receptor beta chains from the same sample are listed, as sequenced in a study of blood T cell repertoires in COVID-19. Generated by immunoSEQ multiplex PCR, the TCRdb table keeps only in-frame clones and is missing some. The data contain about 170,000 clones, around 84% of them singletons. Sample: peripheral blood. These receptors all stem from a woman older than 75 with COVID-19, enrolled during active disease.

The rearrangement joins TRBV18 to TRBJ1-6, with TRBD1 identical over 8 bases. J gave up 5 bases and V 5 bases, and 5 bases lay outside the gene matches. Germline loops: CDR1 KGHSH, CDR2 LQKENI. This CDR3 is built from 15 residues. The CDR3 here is CASSNGQGDNSPLHF. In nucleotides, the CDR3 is TGTGCCAGCTCAAATGGACAGGGAGATAATTCACCCCTCCACTTT.

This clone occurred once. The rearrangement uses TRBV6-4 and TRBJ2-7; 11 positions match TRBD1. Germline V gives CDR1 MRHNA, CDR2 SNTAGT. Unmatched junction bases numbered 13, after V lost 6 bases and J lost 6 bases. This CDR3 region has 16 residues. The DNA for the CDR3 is TGTGCCAGCAGGGGTAGGAGAAGGACAGGGGGCTCCGAGCAGTACTTC. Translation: CASRGRRRTGGSEQYF.

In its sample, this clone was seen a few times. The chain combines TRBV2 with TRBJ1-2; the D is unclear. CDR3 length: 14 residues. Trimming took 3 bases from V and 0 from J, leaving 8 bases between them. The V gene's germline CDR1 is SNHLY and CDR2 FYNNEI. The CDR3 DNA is TGTGCCAGCAGTGATATGTTAGCTAACTATGGCTACACCTTC. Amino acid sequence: CASSDMLANYGYTF.

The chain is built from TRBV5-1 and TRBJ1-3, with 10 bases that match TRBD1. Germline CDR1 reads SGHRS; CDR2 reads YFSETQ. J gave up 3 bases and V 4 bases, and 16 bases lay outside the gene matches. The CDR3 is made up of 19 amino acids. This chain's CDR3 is CASSPYTRRDRGFGNTIYF. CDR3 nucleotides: TGCGCCAGCAGCCCCTACACCCGGAGGGACAGGGGTTTTGGAAACACCATATATTTT.

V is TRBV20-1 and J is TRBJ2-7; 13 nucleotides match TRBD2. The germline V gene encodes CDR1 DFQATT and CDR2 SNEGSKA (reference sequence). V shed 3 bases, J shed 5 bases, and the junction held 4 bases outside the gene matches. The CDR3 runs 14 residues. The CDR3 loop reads CSASTTSGRDEQYF. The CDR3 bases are TGCAGTGCTAGTACTACTAGCGGGAGGGACGAGCAGTACTTC.

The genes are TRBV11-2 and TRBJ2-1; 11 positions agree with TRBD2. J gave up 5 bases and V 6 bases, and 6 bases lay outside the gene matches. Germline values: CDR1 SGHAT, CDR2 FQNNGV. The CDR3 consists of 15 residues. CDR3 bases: TGTGCCAGCAGGCTAGCGGGAGGCTTGAACAATGAGCAGTTCTTC. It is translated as CASRLAGGLNNEQFF.

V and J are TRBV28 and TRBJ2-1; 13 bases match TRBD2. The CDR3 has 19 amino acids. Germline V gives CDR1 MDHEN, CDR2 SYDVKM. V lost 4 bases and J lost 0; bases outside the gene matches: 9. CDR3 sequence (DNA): TGTGCCAGCAGTTCAAAGAGGACTAGCGGGAGAGGCTCCTACAATGAGCAGTTCTTC. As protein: CASSSKRTSGRGSYNEQFF.